This record covers a single T cell receptor (beta chain). Its antigen is unidentified. About 100,000 TCR templates underwent assay in each sample. Profiled with immunoSEQ multiplex PCR; TCRdb holds only in-frame clones, not every one. In the table there are approximately 94,000 clones, over 85% of which are singletons. The sample belongs to a study of siplizumab effects on memory and regulatory T cells. Study conclusions and caveats: It was not possible to assign a naive or memory phenotype to roughly 75-95% of proliferating CD4+ or CD8+ clones. Memory cells that were CD4+ and unstimulated gave rise to alloreactive sequences, which siplizumab significantly reduced. Contribution to the alloresponse seemed major for naive T cells, which also seemed more diverse than memory cells.

CDR3 size: 13 residues. Trimming took 5 bases from V and 7 from J, leaving 11 bases between them. Per the germline V gene, CDR1 is SEHNR and CDR2 is FQNEAQ (reference sequence). The chain recombines TRBV7-9 with TRBJ2-2, with D perhaps given as TRBD1 or TRBD2 (5 bases each). The receptor comes from a human donor in good health. Input material: CD8+ T cells sorted from blood. CDR3 amino acids: CASSLGTGGELFF. Written as DNA, the CDR3 is TGTGCCAGCAGCCTGGGGACCGGCGGGGAGCTGTTTTTT.